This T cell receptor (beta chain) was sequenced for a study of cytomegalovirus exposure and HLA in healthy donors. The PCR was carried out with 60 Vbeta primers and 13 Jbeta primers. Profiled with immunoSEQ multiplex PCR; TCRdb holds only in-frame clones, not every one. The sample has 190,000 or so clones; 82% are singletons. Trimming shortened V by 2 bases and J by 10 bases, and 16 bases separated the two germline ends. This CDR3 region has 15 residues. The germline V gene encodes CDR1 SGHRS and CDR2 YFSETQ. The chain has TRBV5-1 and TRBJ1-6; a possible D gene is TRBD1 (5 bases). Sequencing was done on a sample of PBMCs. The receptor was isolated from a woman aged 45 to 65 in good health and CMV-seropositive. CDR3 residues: CASSFDGQGESPLHF. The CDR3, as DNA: TGCGCCAGCAGCTTTGACGGCCAAGGGGAATCACCCCTCCACTTT.